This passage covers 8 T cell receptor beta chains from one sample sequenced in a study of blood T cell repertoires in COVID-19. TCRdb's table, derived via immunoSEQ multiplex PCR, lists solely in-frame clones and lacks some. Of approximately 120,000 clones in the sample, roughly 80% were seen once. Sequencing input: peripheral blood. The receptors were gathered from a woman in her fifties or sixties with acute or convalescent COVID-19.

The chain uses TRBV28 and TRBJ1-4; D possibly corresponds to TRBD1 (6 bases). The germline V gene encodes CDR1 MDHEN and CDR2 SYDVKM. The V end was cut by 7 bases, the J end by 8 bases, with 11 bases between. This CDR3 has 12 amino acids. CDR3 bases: TGTGCCAGCACCCGAGGACAGGAAAAACTGTTTTTT. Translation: CASTRGQEKLFF.

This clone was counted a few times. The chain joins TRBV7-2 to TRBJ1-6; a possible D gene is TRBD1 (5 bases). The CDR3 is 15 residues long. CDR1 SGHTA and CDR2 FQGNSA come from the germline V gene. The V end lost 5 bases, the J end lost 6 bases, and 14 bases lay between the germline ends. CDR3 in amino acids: CASSPMGLGNSPLHF. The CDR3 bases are TGTGCCAGCAGCCCTATGGGACTTGGTAATTCACCCCTCCACTTT.

The CDR3 region has the DNA TGCGCCAGCAGCCCCGGGGAGGGAGCCACCTTC. This codes for CASSPGEGATF. The rearrangement uses TRBV5-1 and TRBJ1-2, with D hard to call. The V end was cut by 4 bases, the J end by 13 bases, with 14 bases between. The length of the CDR3 is 11 residues. The germline V gene encodes CDR1 SGHRS and CDR2 YFSETQ.

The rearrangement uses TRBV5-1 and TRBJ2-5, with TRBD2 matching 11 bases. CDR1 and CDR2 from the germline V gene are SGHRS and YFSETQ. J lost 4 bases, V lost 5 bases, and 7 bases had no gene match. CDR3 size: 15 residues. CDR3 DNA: TGCGCCAGCAGGACTAGCGGGACCGTTGGAGAGACCCAGTACTTC. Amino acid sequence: CASRTSGTVGETQYF. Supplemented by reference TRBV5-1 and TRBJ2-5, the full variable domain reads KAGVTQTPRYLIKTRGQQVTLSCSPISGHRSVSWYQQTPGQGLQFLFEYFSETQRNKGNFPGRFSGRQFSNSRSEMNVSTLELGDSALYLCASRTSGTVGETQYFGPGTRLLVL.

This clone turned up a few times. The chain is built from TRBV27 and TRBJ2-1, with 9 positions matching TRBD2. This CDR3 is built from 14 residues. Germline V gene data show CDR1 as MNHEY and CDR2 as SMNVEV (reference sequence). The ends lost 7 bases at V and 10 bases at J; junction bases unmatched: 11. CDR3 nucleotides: TGTGCCAGCAAGCCGGGCGGGAGGGCCGAGGAGCAGTTCTTC. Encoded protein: CASKPGGRAEEQFF.

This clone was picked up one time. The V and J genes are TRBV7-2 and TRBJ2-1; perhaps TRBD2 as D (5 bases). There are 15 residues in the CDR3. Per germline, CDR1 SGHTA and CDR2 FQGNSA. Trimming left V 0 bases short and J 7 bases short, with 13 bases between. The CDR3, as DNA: TGTGCCAGCAGCTTAGCACTAGTAGATTCGAATGAGCAGTTCTTC. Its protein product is CASSLALVDSNEQFF.

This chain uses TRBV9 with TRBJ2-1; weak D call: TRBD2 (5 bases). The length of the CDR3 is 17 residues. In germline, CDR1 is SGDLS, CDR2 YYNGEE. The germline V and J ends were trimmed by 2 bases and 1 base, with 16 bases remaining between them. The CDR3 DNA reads TGTGCCAGCAGCGTTAATCTAGCCGCCGCTTCCTACAATGAGCAGTTCTTC. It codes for CASSVNLAAASYNEQFF.

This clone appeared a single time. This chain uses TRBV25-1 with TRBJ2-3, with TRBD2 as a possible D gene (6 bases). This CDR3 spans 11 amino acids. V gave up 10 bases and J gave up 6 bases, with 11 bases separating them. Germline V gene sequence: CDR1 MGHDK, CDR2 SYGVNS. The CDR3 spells CATTSRDTQYF. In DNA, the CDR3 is TGTGCCACCACTAGCCGGGATACGCAGTATTTT.